This TCR beta chain was sequenced during a study of blood T cell repertoires in COVID-19 (TCRdb year 2020). About the study as a whole: The collaborator samples originated in the United States, Italy and Spain and spanned the acute and convalescent phases of COVID-19. The material from the prospective study consisted of cDNA or gDNA derived from T cells, B-cell-depleted T cells, or PBMCs. Deeply sampled blood TCRbeta repertoires from subjects exposed to, actively infected with, or recovered from COVID-19 were included in the dataset. The repertoires were released in a freely available public database intended as a resource for research on the immune response to SARS-CoV-2. The samples were drawn from two sources: the first 160 participants of the ongoing ImmuneRACE study, and approximately 1,300 subjects contributed by 6 global collaborators. Sample metadata almost always included a de-identified subject ID, COVID-19 status, age in years and sex. Where HLA class I and class II types were available, the types were taken from metadata supplied by the sample provider, not from assay-based typing. Summary of the overall study and its limitations: How much clinical and demographic metadata was included differed by source and by participant, and the metadata was provided uncurated.

The CDR3 runs 16 residues from the cysteine to the phenylalanine. Only the CDR3 part of the read is kept: 48 bases, read in frame from the first base. At the junction V is shortened by 4 bases and J by 2 bases, with 16 bases in between. CDR1 and CDR2 are drawn from the germline V gene: SGHAT, FQNNGV. For this clone: It has no known antigen specificity. The record has no base qualities; no much larger clone is one base away.

Whole blood was collected in K2EDTA tubes by collaborating institutions according to the institutions' own protocols. For TCRbeta analysis, collaborators shipped samples in one of three forms: frozen whole blood, isolated PBMCs, or DNA extracted from either of those sample types. The immunoSEQ Assay, a bias-controlled multiplex PCR, was used to amplify TCRbeta CDR3 regions from genomic DNA. Per the source publication's procedure: Nucleated cell counts per sample were estimated from amplification of reference gene primers within the assay. Sequence reads were collapsed and filtered to measure the absolute abundance of every unique TCRbeta CDR3 rearrangement. Productive Simpson clonality was computed per sample as the square root of Simpson's diversity index over productive rearrangements. TCRdb mirrors the immuneACCESS table, restricted to in-frame sequences. Some clones are absent from its copies; in checked studies, under half trace to an unresolved V gene, and the reason for the others is unknown. That table gives V, J and clone size, and the DNA gave D and trimming. Counted in this sample were some 9,900 clones; about nine tenths of them appeared once. The top ten constitute approximately 6.2% of the sample.

Sequenced sample: peripheral blood. In this chain, TRBV11-2 is recombined with TRBJ2-3; TRBD2 is a weak D gene call, 7 bases matching. The source is a human donor in a cohort sampled during active COVID-19. The encoded CDR3 is CASSSLAGAPTDTQYF. The DNA reads TGTGCCAGCAGCTCCCTTGCGGGGGCCCCCACAGATACGCAGTATTTT. Reference TRBV11-2 and TRBJ2-3 genes cover what lies past the CDR3, so the full variable domain is EAGVAQSPRYKIIEKRQSVAFWCNPISGHATLYWYQQILGQGPKLLIQFQNNGVVDDSQLPKDRFSAERLKGVDSTLKIQPAKLEDSAVYLCASSSLAGAPTDTQYFGPGTRLTVL.